This TCR beta chain was obtained from a study of CD8 T cells in ankylosing spondylitis. This clonotype was seen many times. The V gene end was trimmed by 4 bases and the J gene end by 7 bases; junction bases not matched to a gene: 4. The CDR3 is made up of 14 amino acids. Germline CDR1 is DFQATT and CDR2 is SNEGSKA (reference sequence). MiXCR, run by TCRdb on the 5' RACE reads, gives a single entry per CDR3 protein. The table lists approximately 250,000 distinct CDR3 sequences, approximately 24% of them singletons. Material for sequencing was blood, either unsorted or a sorted T cell fraction (not recorded which). The receptor was isolated from a male donor with ankylosing spondylitis or in good health (not recorded which). The chain carries TRBV20-1 and TRBJ2-1; 13 bases are shared with TRBD2. The CDR3 spells CSATGTSGVNEQFF. The CDR3 DNA follows: TGCAGTGCTACCGGGACTAGCGGGGTTAATGAGCAGTTCTTC.